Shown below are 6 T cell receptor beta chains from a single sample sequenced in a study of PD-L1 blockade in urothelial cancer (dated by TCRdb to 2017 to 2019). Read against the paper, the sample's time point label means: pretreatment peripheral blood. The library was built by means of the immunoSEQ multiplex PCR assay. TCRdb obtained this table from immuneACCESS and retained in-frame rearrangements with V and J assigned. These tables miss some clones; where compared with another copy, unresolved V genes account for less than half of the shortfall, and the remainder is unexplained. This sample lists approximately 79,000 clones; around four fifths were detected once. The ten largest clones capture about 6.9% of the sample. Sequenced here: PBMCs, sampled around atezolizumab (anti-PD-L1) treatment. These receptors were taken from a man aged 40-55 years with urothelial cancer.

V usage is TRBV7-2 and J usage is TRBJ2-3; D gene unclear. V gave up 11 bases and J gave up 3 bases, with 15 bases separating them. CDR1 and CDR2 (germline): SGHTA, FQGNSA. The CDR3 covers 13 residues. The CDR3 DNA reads TGTGCCGGAAACAATTTAGCAACAGATACGCAGTATTTT. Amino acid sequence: CAGNNLATDTQYF.

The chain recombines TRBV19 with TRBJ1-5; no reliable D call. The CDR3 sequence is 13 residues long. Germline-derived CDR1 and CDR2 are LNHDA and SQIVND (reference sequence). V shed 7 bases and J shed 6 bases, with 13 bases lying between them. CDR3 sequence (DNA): TGTGCCAGTAAGGCTACAGAGAGTCAGCCCCAGCATTTT. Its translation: CASKATESQPQHF.

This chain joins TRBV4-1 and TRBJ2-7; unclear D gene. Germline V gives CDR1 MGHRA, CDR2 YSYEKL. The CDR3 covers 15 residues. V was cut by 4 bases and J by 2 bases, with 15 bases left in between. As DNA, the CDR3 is TGCGCCAGCAGCCTCCTCCGGGTAGCTCCCTACGAGCAGTACTTC. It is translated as CASSLLRVAPYEQYF.

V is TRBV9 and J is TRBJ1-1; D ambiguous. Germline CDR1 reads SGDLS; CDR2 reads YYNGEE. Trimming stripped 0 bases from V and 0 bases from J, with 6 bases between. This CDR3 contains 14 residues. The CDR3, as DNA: TGTGCCAGCAGCGTAGCCGGGGTGAACACTGAAGCTTTCTTT. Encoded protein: CASSVAGVNTEAFF.

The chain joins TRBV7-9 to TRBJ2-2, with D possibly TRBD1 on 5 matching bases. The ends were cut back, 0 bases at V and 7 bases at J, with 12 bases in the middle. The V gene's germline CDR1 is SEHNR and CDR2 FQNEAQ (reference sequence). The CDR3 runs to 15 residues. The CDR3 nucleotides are TGTGCCAGCAGCTTAGCGCTCAGGGCGTTCGGGGAGCTGTTTTTT. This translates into CASSLALRAFGELFF.

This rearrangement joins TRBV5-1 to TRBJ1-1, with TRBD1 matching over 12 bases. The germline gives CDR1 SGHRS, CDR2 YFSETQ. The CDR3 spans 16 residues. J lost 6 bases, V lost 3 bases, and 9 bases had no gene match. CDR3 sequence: CASSSGGTGGLSEAFF. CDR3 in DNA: TGCGCCAGCAGCTCCGGTGGGACAGGGGGCCTCTCTGAAGCTTTCTTT.